The 12 T cell receptor beta chains in this list originate from one sample, sequenced in a study of T cells after yellow fever vaccination. Via MiXCR, TCRdb re-called the 5' RACE reads, giving one row per CDR3 protein. The profile covers tens of thousands of distinct CDR3 sequences, with roughly 15% appearing a single time and approximately 25% taken by the ten largest. Specimen: CD8+ T cells not binding an NS4B(214-222) dextramer, sorted from PBMCs, collected roughly 20 days after the first yellow fever vaccination. The source of these receptors is a man aged 18 to 30 who received the YFV17D yellow fever vaccine.

This clonotype has just a few counts. CDR3 nucleotide sequence: TGTGCCAGCAGAATAGTCGACAGAGACTATGGCTACACCTTC. Translated: CASRIVDRDYGYTF. This rearrangement joins TRBV6-1 to TRBJ1-2, with a tentative D call TRBD1 (5 bases). Trimming cost V 6 bases and J 3 bases, with 14 bases left between them. The CDR3 is 14 residues long. Germline V CDR1 and CDR2: MNHNS, SASEGT.

This chain joins TRBV4-1 and TRBJ2-1, with TRBD2 matching 10 bases. This CDR3 comprises 17 residues. Germline CDR1 reads MGHRA; CDR2 reads YSYEKL. The trim removed 0 bases at V and 6 bases at J, leaving 8 bases unmatched. DNA of the CDR3: TGCGCCAGCAGCCAAGATCAGGAGCGGGGGGGGCTCAATGAGCAGTTCTTC. This translates into CASSQDQERGGLNEQFF.

This clonotype was detected a few times. The chain employs TRBV29-1 and TRBJ2-2; D remains ambiguous. From germline, CDR1 is SQVTM and CDR2 ANQGSEA. V was cut by 6 bases and J by 5 bases, with 10 bases left in between. The CDR3 totals 12 residues. CDR3 sequence reads: CSVFVGTGELFF. CDR3 in DNA: TGCAGCGTCTTTGTGGGTACCGGGGAGCTGTTTTTT.

The rearrangement links TRBV9 to TRBJ1-2, with D perhaps matching TRBD1 (5 bases). Germline CDR1 and CDR2: SGDLS and YYNGEE. The V end lost 0 bases, the J end lost 5 bases, and 8 bases lay between the germline ends. The CDR3 loop spans 13 amino acids. This CDR3 reads CASSVGQGYGYTF. CDR3 in DNA: TGTGCCAGCAGCGTAGGTCAGGGTTATGGCTACACCTTC. The variable domain in full, completed from reference TRBV9 and TRBJ1-2, reads DSGVTQTPKHLITATGQRVTLRCSPRSGDLSVYWYQQSLDQGLQFLIQYYNGEERAKGNILERFSAQQFPDLHSELNLSSLELGDSALYFCASSVGQGYGYTFGSGTRLTVV.

This clonotype has just a few counts. This chain joins TRBV11-1 and TRBJ1-5; TRBD1 matches 9 bases. The CDR3 is 19 residues long. From germline, CDR1 is SGHAT and CDR2 FQDESV (reference sequence). V lost 1 base, J lost 0 bases, and 10 bases stayed unmatched. Written as DNA, the CDR3 is TGTGCCAGCAGCTTAGATTTGGACAGGGGCTTGAGTAGCAATCAGCCCCAGCATTTT. This encodes CASSLDLDRGLSSNQPQHF.

V usage is TRBV27 and J usage is TRBJ1-1; maybe TRBD1 (6 bases). This CDR3 has 14 residues. The germline CDR1 and CDR2 sequences are MNHEY and SMNVEV (reference sequence). Trimming removed 5 bases at V and 0 bases at J, with 10 bases between. The CDR3 region is CASSRQVMNTEAFF. CDR3 DNA: TGTGCCAGCAGTAGACAGGTTATGAACACTGAAGCTTTCTTT.

V usage is TRBV20-1 and J usage is TRBJ2-7, with D perhaps TRBD2 (6 bases). Germline V lookup: CDR1 DFQATT, CDR2 SNEGSKA (reference sequence). V dropped 2 bases and J dropped 4 bases, with 12 bases sitting between them. CDR3 length equals 13 residues. DNA for the CDR3: TGCAGTGCTAGACAGCAGGGAGGATACGAGCAGTACGTC. It encodes CSARQQGGYEQYV.

This clonotype was observed at least ten times. The chain links TRBV12-3 or TRBV12-4 to TRBJ1-1; unclear D gene. This CDR3 is built from 13 residues. The V gene lost 3 bases and the J gene lost 0 bases, with 5 bases spanning the gap. This CDR3 reads CASSFWVNTEAFF. CDR3 DNA sequence: TGTGCCAGCAGTTTCTGGGTGAACACTGAAGCTTTCTTT.

The table lists this clonotype with a few counts. The chain carries TRBV6-4 and TRBJ2-1, with 11 bases aligning to TRBD1. J was trimmed by 9 bases and V by 6 bases; bases with no gene match: 4. In germline, CDR1 is MRHNA, CDR2 SNTAGT. The CDR3 length is 13 residues. As DNA, the CDR3 is TGTGCCAGCAGGGGACAGGGGGGAGTTGAGCAGTTCTTC. It is translated as CASRGQGGVEQFF.

The chain couples TRBV7-8 to TRBJ2-7, with a possible D match to TRBD2 (6 bases). The CDR3 length is 13 residues. CDR1 and CDR2 from the germline V gene are SGHVS and FQNEAQ. V was cut by 4 bases and J by 6 bases, with 13 bases left in between. In DNA, the CDR3 is TGTGCCAGCAGCTCCACAGCGGGCTCCGAGCAGTACTTC. Protein sequence: CASSSTAGSEQYF.

This clonotype has a handful of counts. V is TRBV5-1 and J is TRBJ2-1; D is uncertain. The V and J ends lost 4 bases and 12 bases respectively, with 5 bases between them. Germline V gives CDR1 SGHRS, CDR2 YFSETQ. This CDR3 spans 9 amino acids. This CDR3 is CASSGTQFF. The CDR3 DNA follows: TGCGCCAGCAGCGGTACGCAGTTCTTC.

This clonotype has a handful of counts. The chain links TRBV10-3 to TRBJ2-1; 11 nucleotides agree with TRBD2. V dropped 6 bases and J dropped 9; count of bases not matched to a gene: 7. CDR1 and CDR2 from the germline V gene are ENHRY and SYGVKD. The CDR3 is 14 amino acids. The CDR3 sequence is CAIRISGGAFEQFF. CDR3 DNA sequence: TGTGCCATCAGAATTAGCGGGGGGGCCTTTGAGCAGTTCTTC.